This TCR beta chain was retrieved from a study of blood T cell repertoires in COVID-19. Study-level information: COVID-19 samples from acute and convalescent phases originated in the United States, Italy and Spain. PBMCs, B-cell-depleted T cells, or T cells provided the cDNA or gDNA that made up the material.

Everyone who took part was about 18 to 90 years old, and they came from about two dozen US areas. The CDR3 totals 15 residues. V was pared by 4 bases and J by 0 bases, with 1 base of the junction left unmatched. Germline CDR1 reads MDHEN; CDR2 reads SYDVKM. Source study methods: Using reference gene primer amplification, nucleated cell counts were estimated. Libraries were prepared by immunoSEQ multiplex PCR; TCRdb keeps only in-frame clonotypes and omits some of them. V and J calls and clone size come straight from that table; D and trimming were deduced from the DNA. The profile shows about 200,000 clones, about 86% of them singletons.

What was sequenced was PBMCs or T cells enriched from blood (not recorded which). The receptor comes from a woman aged 40 to 50 with acute COVID-19. J is TRBJ2-7 and V is TRBV28, with 12 bases identical to TRBD2. CDR3 bases: TGTGCCAGCAGTTGGGGACTAGCGGGCTCCTACGAGCAGTACTTC. It translates to CASSWGLAGSYEQYF.